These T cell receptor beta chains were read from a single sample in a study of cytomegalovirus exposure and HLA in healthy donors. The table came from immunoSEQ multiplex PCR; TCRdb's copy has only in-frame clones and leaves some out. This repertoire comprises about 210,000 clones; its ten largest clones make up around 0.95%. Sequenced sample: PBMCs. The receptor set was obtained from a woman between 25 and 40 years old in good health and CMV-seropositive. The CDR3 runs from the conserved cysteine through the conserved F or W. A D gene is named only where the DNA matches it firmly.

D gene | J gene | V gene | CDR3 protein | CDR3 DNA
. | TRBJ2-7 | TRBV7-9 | CASTLGSGGGRGEQYF | TGTGCCAGCACCCTGGGTTCTGGCGGAGGGCGAGGCGAGCAGTACTTC
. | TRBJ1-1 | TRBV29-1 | CSVAAAVNTEAFF | TGCAGCGTCGCCGCGGCGGTGAACACTGAAGCTTTCTTT
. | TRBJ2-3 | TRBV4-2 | CASSRGSGTDTQYF | TGTGCCAGCAGCCGAGGATCGGGAACAGATACGCAGTATTTT
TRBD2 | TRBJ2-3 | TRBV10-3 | CAISFGLAGITDTQYF | TGTGCCATCAGTTTCGGACTAGCGGGGATCACAGATACGCAGTATTTT
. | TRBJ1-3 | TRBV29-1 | CSVEGQGAHTIYF | TGCAGCGTTGAGGGTCAGGGCGCCCACACCATATATTTT
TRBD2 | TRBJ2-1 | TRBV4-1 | CASSPGLAGGNWGTYNEQFF | TGCGCCAGCAGCCCCGGACTAGCGGGGGGAAACTGGGGTACCTACAATGAGCAGTTCTTC
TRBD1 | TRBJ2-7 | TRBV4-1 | CASSHIARGSSYEQYF | TGCGCCAGCAGCCATATAGCCAGGGGGAGCTCCTACGAGCAGTACTTC
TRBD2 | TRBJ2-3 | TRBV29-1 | CGVRTSGFSDTQYF | TGCGGCGTACGGACTAGCGGTTTCAGTGATACGCAGTATTTT
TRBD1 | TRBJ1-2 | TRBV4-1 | CASSQEGGSVNYGYTF | TGCGCCAGCAGCCAAGAAGGGGGCAGCGTTAACTATGGCTACACCTTC
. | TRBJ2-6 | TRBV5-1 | CASSLDASGANVLTF | TGCGCCAGCAGCTTGGATGCGTCCGGGGCCAACGTCCTGACTTTC
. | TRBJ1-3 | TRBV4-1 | CASSQGWGGVFSGNTIYF | TGCGCCAGCAGCCAGGGGTGGGGAGGGGTTTTCTCTGGAAACACCATATATTTT
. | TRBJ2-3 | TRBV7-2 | CASSPIKGGKADTQYF | TGTGCCAGCAGCCCCATAAAGGGCGGGAAGGCAGATACGCAGTATTTT
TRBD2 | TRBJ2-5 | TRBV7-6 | CASGRTREETQYF | TGTGCCAGCGGCCGGACTAGAGAGGAGACCCAGTACTTC
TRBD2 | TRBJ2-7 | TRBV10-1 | CASSEPGLAGIYEQYF | TGCGCCAGCAGTGAGCCGGGACTAGCGGGGATCTACGAGCAGTACTTC
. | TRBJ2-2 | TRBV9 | CASSTSAGTHNTGELFF | TGTGCCAGCAGCACCTCGGCCGGGACACATAACACCGGGGAGCTGTTTTTT
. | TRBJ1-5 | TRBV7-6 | CASSLMSGLNQPQHF | TGTGCCAGCAGCTTAATGAGCGGGTTGAATCAGCCCCAGCATTTT
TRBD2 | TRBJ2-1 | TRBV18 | CASSPPGLGALNEQFF | TGTGCCAGCTCACCACCGGGACTAGGAGCGCTCAATGAGCAGTTCTTC
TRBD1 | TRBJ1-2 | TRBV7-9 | CALQGQGGVSYTF | TGTGCTCTCCAAGGACAGGGGGGAGTTTCGTACACCTTC
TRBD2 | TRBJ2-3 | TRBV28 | CASSGLSGTSGIDPNTQYF | TGTGCCAGCAGTGGCCTATCCGGGACTAGCGGGATAGACCCCAATACGCAGTATTTT
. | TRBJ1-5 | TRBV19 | CASRVGAHSNQPQHF | TGTGCCAGTAGGGTAGGGGCGCATAGCAATCAGCCCCAGCATTTT
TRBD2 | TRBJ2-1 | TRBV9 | CASSVDPASGGANEQFF | TGTGCCAGCAGCGTAGACCCTGCTAGCGGGGGGGCTAATGAGCAGTTCTTC
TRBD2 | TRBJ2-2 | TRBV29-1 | CSAPGLGNTGELFF | TGCAGCGCCCCGGGACTAGGGAACACCGGGGAGCTGTTTTTT
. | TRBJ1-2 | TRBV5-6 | CASSLIPSTGIGGYGYTF | TGTGCCAGCAGCTTGATTCCCTCTACAGGAATCGGGGGCTATGGCTACACCTTC
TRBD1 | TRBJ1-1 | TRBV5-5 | CASSAGTGTTEAFF | TGTGCCAGCAGCGCAGGGACAGGGACCACTGAAGCTTTCTTT
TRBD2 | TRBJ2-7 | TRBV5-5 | CASSLAGGREQYF | TGTGCCAGCAGCTTAGCGGGAGGTCGTGAGCAGTACTTC
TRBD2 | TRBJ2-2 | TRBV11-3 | CASSRAGGVNTGELFF | TGTGCCAGCAGCCGGGCGGGGGGCGTTAACACCGGGGAGCTGTTTTTT
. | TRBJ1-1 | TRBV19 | CASSTQGNTEAFF | TGTGCCAGTAGTACCCAGGGGAACACTGAAGCTTTCTTT
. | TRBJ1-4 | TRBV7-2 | CASSLGSGGYEKLFF | TGTGCCAGCAGCTTAGGGTCGGGGGGATATGAAAAACTGTTTTTT
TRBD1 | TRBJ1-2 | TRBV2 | CASRQGLNYGYTF | TGTGCCAGCCGACAGGGATTAAACTATGGCTACACCTTC